This T cell receptor beta chain was retrieved from a study of T cells after yellow fever vaccination. General observations from the study: Subsequent booster samples again held most clones from primary vaccination (96% CD4, roughly 91% CD8). Researchers cautioned that FACS-sorted repertoires could harbor abundant clonotypes contaminating from the bulk population.

This clonotype was seen a few times. Its antigen is undetermined. The 5'RACE template-switching step produced TCR cDNA and added a universal primer site and UMIs. TCRdb redid the calling of the 5' RACE reads with MiXCR, one entry per CDR3 protein. The sample lists 500,000 to 700,000 distinct CDR3 sequences; roughly a fifth were seen once. Germline V CDR1 and CDR2: MNHEY, SVGEGT. With 7 bases clipped from V and 5 bases from J, the junction kept 9 bases outside the gene matches. This CDR3 region has 14 residues. V gene TRBV6-2 or TRBV6-3 combines with J gene TRBJ2-5; 8 bases are shared with TRBD2. This TCR was sampled from a man aged 25-40 years who received the YFV17D yellow fever vaccine. Sequencing used PBMCs, obtained 15 days after the yellow fever booster vaccination. CDR3 bases: TGTGCCAGCACCCAAGCGGGAGTCTTGGAGACCCAGTACTTC. This sequence encodes CASTQAGVLETQYF.